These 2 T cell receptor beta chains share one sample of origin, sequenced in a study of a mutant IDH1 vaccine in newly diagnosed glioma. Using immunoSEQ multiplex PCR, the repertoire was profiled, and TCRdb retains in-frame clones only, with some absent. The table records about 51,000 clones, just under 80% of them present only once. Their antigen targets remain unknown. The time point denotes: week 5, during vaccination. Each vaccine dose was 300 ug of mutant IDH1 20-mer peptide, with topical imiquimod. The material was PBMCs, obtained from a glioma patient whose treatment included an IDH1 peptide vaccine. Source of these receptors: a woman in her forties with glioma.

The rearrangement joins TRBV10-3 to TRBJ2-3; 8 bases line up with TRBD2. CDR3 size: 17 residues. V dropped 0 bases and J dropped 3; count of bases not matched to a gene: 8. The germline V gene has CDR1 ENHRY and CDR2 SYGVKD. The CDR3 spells CAISESGVGGATDTQYF. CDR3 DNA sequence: TGTGCCATCAGTGAGTCTGGAGTCGGGGGGGCAACAGATACGCAGTATTTT.

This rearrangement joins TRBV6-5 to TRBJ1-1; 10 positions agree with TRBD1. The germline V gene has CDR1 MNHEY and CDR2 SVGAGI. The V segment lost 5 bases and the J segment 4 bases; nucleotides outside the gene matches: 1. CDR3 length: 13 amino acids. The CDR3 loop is CASSRTGGTEAFF. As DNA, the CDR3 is TGTGCCAGCAGTCGGACAGGGGGCACTGAAGCTTTCTTT.